This TCR beta chain was sequenced for a study of blood T cell repertoires in COVID-19. V shed 3 bases and J shed 7 bases, with 15 bases lying between them. CDR1 is LGHNA, CDR2 YSLEER, per germline. This CDR3 has 15 residues. Assay: immunoSEQ multiplex PCR; the TCRdb copy retains only in-frame clones and omits some. Of under 150,000 clones in the sample, roughly 80% are singletons; the top ten hold around two fifths. The source is a human donor in a cohort sampled during active COVID-19. This chain connects TRBV4-3 to TRBJ2-2, with D possibly being TRBD1 (6 bases). Sequencing was done on a sample of peripheral blood. The CDR3 sequence is CASSQRAQGSGELFF. CDR3 DNA sequence: TGCGCCAGCAGCCAGAGAGCACAGGGCAGCGGGGAGCTGTTTTTT.